This T cell receptor (beta chain) appears in the sequencing data of a study of cytomegalovirus exposure and HLA in healthy donors. Background on the study: When just under 400 donors were genotyped, roughly 78% of them were found to fall in the Caucasian-associated ancestry cluster. Study conclusions and caveats: Investigators reported approximately 170 TCR beta chains as tied to cytomegalovirus.

V trimming: 5 bases; J trimming: 2 bases; junction bases outside the gene matches: 6. Germline lookup yields CDR1 MNHNY and CDR2 SVGAGI (reference sequence). The CDR3 sequence is 16 residues long. The PCR made use of 60 Vbeta and 13 Jbeta primers. Repertoires were generated with immunoSEQ multiplex PCR, while TCRdb's copy carries only in-frame clones and drops some. The repertoire holds tens of thousands of clones, with around two thirds as singletons. In regard to this clone: What it binds is unknown.

The chain recombines TRBV6-6 with TRBJ2-3, with TRBD2 matching 11 bases. The sequencing input was PBMCs. This clonotype was obtained from a woman under 40 in good health and CMV-seropositive. CDR3 residues: CASSLGTSGITDTQYF. Written as DNA, the CDR3 is TGTGCCAGCAGTCTTGGGACTAGCGGAATCACAGATACGCAGTATTTT.